These 6 T cell receptor beta chains originate from one sample sequenced in a study of CD8 T cells in Susac syndrome. RNA in amounts of roughly 0.5 to 1 ug was reverse transcribed with random hexamers. Each CDR3 protein is one row after TCRdb ran MiXCR on the immunoSEQ multiplex PCR reads. The repertoire includes about 200,000 distinct CDR3 sequences, 90% to 95% of them detected once, and approximately 0.094% sits in the top ten. The specimen sequenced was CD4+ T cells from PBMCs. The receptor set was obtained from a human donor in good health.

The chain has TRBV29-1 and TRBJ2-2, with a weak D call TRBD2 (6 bases). The ends were cut back, 2 bases at V and 3 bases at J, with 10 bases in the middle. There are 14 residues in the CDR3. From germline, CDR1 is SQVTM and CDR2 ANQGSEA. In nucleotides, the CDR3 is TGCAGCGTTGAATGGAGGGAGGACACCGGGGAGCTGTTTTTT. Its translation: CSVEWREDTGELFF.

The V and J genes are TRBV2 and TRBJ2-1; 7 nucleotides agree with TRBD2. CDR3 length equals 14 residues. CDR1 is SNHLY, CDR2 FYNNEI, per germline. Trimming cost V 8 bases and J 5 bases; bases outside gene matches: 9. CDR3 in amino acids: CASGTTELNNEQFF. The CDR3 DNA reads TGTGCCAGCGGGACTACCGAACTTAACAATGAGCAGTTCTTC.

The V call is TRBV6-2 or TRBV6-3, the J call TRBJ1-1; 7 bases fit TRBD1. Germline V CDR1 and CDR2: MNHEY, SVGEGT. The CDR3 has 18 residues. V trimming: 0 bases; J trimming: 5 bases; junction bases outside the gene matches: 15. CDR3 amino acids: CASSYSTMQTGTETEAFF. In DNA form, the CDR3 reads TGTGCCAGCAGTTACTCGACGATGCAGACAGGGACGGAGACTGAAGCTTTCTTT.

V and J are TRBV7-2 and TRBJ1-5; D uncertain. There are 12 residues in the CDR3. Germline CDR1 SGHTA, CDR2 FQGNSA. V gave up 5 bases and J gave up 4 bases, with 6 bases separating them. CDR3 amino acids: CASSRPNQPQHF. The CDR3 DNA is TGTGCCAGCAGCCGACCAAATCAGCCCCAGCATTTT.

The genes are TRBV27 and TRBJ1-5; D call uncertain. There are 15 residues in the CDR3. Germline-derived CDR1 and CDR2 are MNHEY and SMNVEV (reference sequence). V lost 0 bases and J 4 bases, leaving 10 bases between the germline ends. The CDR3: CASSLSIMGNQPQHF. In nucleotides, the CDR3 is TGTGCCAGCAGTTTATCGATCATGGGGAATCAGCCCCAGCATTTT.

V and J are TRBV5-6 and TRBJ2-7, with D tentatively TRBD2 (5 bases). The germline gives CDR1 SGHDT, CDR2 YYEEEE. Trimming cost V 2 bases and J 5 bases, with 20 bases left between them. The CDR3 sequence is 16 residues long. This CDR3 is CASSFPRGGVRDEQYV. The CDR3 nucleotides are TGTGCCAGCAGCTTCCCCCGAGGTGGGGTGAGGGACGAGCAGTACGTC.